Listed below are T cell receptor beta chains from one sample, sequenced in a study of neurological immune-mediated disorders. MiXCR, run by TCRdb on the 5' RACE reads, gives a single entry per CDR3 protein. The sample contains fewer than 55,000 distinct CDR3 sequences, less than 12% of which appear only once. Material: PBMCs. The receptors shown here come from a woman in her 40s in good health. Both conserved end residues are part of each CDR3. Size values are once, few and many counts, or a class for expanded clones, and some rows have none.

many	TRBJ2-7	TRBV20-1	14	CSARPPGSSYEQYF
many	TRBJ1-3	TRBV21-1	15	CAIPRGLFSGNTIYF
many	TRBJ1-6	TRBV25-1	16	CASSEYGSGDNSPLHF
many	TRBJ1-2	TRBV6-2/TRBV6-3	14	CASSPGHSNYGYTF
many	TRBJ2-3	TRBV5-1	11	CASSSMGTQYF
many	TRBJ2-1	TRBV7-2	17	CASSRDDARPYYNEQFF
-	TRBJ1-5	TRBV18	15	CASSPGQGRYQPQHF
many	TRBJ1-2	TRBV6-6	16	CASSWTPGHFNYGYTF
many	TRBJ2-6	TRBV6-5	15	CASSPGRLGANVLTF
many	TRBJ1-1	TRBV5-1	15	CASSPWDSGVTEAFF
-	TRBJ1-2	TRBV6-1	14	CASRPPSGAYGYTF